The following is a T cell receptor (beta chain) sequence with its context. Its target is unknown. Assay execution took place at the deep level. TCRdb's table, derived via immunoSEQ multiplex PCR, lists solely in-frame clones and lacks some. This sample has over a million clones, with roughly 80% found just once. The entry originates in a study of shared clonotypes between healthy human individuals. Study-wide findings and caveats: Sharing across four donors was highest in naive CD4 (roughly 5%) and lowest in memory CD8 (around 0.4%).

CDR1 is SEHNR, CDR2 FQNEAQ, per germline (reference sequence). The CDR3 is 14 amino acids. V lost 5 bases and J lost 9; bases outside the gene matches: 9. The genes are TRBV7-9 and TRBJ2-1; 8 bases are shared with TRBD1. The receptor was derived from a man aged 18-30 years in good health. Sequencing used memory CD4+ T cells sorted from blood. The sample's subset: CD45RA-negative fraction. CDR3 amino acids: CASSGRQGPAEQFF. In DNA form, the CDR3 reads TGTGCCAGCAGCGGGCGACAGGGGCCCGCTGAGCAGTTCTTC.